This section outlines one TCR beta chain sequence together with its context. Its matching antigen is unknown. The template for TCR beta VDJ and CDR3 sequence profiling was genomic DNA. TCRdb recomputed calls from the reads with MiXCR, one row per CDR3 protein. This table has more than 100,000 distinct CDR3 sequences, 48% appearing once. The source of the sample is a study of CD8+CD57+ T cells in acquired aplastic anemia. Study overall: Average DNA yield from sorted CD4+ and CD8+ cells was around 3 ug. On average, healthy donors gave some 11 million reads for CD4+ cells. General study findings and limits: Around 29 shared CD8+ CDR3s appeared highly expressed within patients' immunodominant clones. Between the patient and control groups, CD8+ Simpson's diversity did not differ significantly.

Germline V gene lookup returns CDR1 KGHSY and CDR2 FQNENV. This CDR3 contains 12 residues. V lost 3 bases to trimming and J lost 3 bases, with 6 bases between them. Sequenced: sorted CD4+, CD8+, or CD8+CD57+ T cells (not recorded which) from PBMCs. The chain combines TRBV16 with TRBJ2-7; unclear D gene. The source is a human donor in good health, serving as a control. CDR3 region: CASSQNSYEQYF. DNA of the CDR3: TGTGCCAGCAGCCAGAACAGCTACGAGCAGTACTTC.